The 12 T cell receptor beta chains presented below share a single source sample, sequenced in a study of CD8 T cells in ankylosing spondylitis. TCRdb re-derived calls from the 5' RACE reads in MiXCR, one entry per CDR3 protein. The table records around 280,000 distinct CDR3 sequences, roughly 20% of them present only once. The sample consisted of blood, either unsorted or a sorted T cell fraction (not recorded which). The receptors derive from a male donor with ankylosing spondylitis or in good health (not recorded which).

The chain employs TRBV6-1 and TRBJ2-6, with TRBD1 matching 7 bases. Germline CDR1 and CDR2: MNHNS and SASEGT. The ends lost 6 bases at V and 6 bases at J; junction bases unmatched: 17. There are 18 residues in the CDR3. CDR3 sequence reads: CASRARDSPLVSANVLTF. The CDR3 bases are TGTGCCAGCAGGGCCCGGGACAGTCCATTAGTTTCGGCCAACGTCCTGACTTTC.

This clonotype was recorded a few times. V usage is TRBV20-1 and J usage is TRBJ2-1, with a possible D match to TRBD2 (5 bases). With 3 bases removed from V and 8 bases from J, the gap between germline ends came to 23 bases. Germline V gene lookup returns CDR1 DFQATT and CDR2 SNEGSKA (reference sequence). CDR3 length: 16 amino acids. The CDR3 sequence: CSASPGSGPSRDEQFF. DNA for the CDR3: TGCAGTGCTAGCCCGGGGAGCGGCCCTTCTAGGGATGAGCAGTTCTTC.

In this sample, this clonotype turned up a few times. The chain has TRBV6-1 and TRBJ1-5, with unresolved D. This CDR3 has 14 residues. Trimming stripped 5 bases from V and 7 bases from J, with 15 bases between. CDR1 and CDR2 from the germline V gene are MNHNS and SASEGT. Here the CDR3 DNA reads TGTGCCAGCAGTCCCTCATCGGGCAGCCAGCCCCAGCATTTT. Residues: CASSPSSGSQPQHF.

The chain joins TRBV3-1 to TRBJ1-2, with TRBD1 as a possible D gene (5 bases). This CDR3 has 15 amino acids. The V end was cut by 0 bases, the J end by 7 bases, with 15 bases between. Germline V gene data show CDR1 as LGHDT and CDR2 as YNNKEL (reference sequence). CDR3 amino acids: CASSQDRLRGTGYTF. CDR3 bases: TGTGCCAGCAGCCAAGATAGGTTACGAGGGACTGGCTACACCTTC.

There are many counts of this clonotype. V usage is TRBV20-1 and J usage is TRBJ2-7, with unresolved D. V was pared by 1 base and J by 9 bases, with 10 bases between. Germline V gene lookup returns CDR1 DFQATT and CDR2 SNEGSKA (reference sequence). The CDR3 has 11 residues. CDR3 nucleotide sequence: TGCAGTGCTAGAGCCCCAGAAAGGCAGTACGTC. Amino acid sequence: CSARAPERQYV.

This clonotype came up a few times. The rearrangement joins TRBV10-3 to TRBJ2-2; 7 bases fit TRBD2. Germline trimming cut 3 bases from V and 6 bases from J; bases unmatched to any gene: 16. Germline V gene sequence: CDR1 ENHRY, CDR2 SYGVKD. This CDR3 region has 18 residues. The CDR3 is CAISDLGGLTGGAGELFF. The CDR3, as DNA: TGTGCCATCAGTGATCTTGGGGGACTAACAGGAGGGGCCGGGGAGCTGTTTTTT.

J is TRBJ2-5 and V is TRBV12-3 or TRBV12-4; TRBD2 aligns across 8 bases. CDR3 size: 14 residues. The J segment lost 5 bases and the V segment lost 3 bases, leaving 5 bases of the junction unmatched. CDR3 loop: CASSLGGGLETQYF. The CDR3 DNA sequence: TGTGCCAGCAGTTTGGGCGGGGGGTTGGAGACCCAGTACTTC.

The gene calls are TRBV10-3 and TRBJ1-1; no clear D. Trimming took off 8 bases at V and 1 base at J, with 5 bases between the two ends. The CDR3 has 11 amino acids. Germline-derived CDR1 and CDR2 are ENHRY and SYGVKD. The CDR3 nucleotides read TGTGCCATCCGTGCGAACACTGAAGCTTTCTTT. It specifies CAIRANTEAFF.

In its sample, this clonotype was seen many times. The rearrangement links TRBV6-1 to TRBJ2-3, with a possible D match to TRBD2 (6 bases). Germline V gene sequence: CDR1 MNHNS, CDR2 SASEGT. The CDR3 is made up of 14 amino acids. With 7 bases removed from V and 6 bases from J, the gap between germline ends came to 17 bases. Written as DNA, the CDR3 is TGTGCCAGCACCTCCGGGTCAAGCGGGGATACGCAGTATTTT. It yields the protein CASTSGSSGDTQYF.

V and J are TRBV6-2 or TRBV6-3 and TRBJ2-1; D may be TRBD1 or TRBD2 (6 bases each). Trimming took 6 bases from V and 8 from J, leaving 11 bases between them. CDR1 is MNHEY and CDR2 is SVGEGT in the germline V gene. The CDR3 spans 12 residues. The CDR3 sequence: CASSLGGHEQFF. CDR3 coding DNA: TGTGCCAGCAGCCTCGGGGGCCATGAGCAGTTCTTC.

The chain employs TRBV3-1 and TRBJ1-5; the D is unclear. The V end lost 2 bases, the J end lost 4 bases, and 6 bases lay between the germline ends. The CDR3 covers 13 residues. Germline CDR1 and CDR2: LGHDT and YNNKEL (reference sequence). The DNA for the CDR3 is TGTGCCAGCAGCCAACAACAGAATCAGCCCCAGCATTTT. Its protein is CASSQQQNQPQHF.

This clonotype was seen only a few times. The CDR3 spells CSANPIQTTSGRAESTDTQYF. CDR3 bases: TGCAGTGCTAACCCCATCCAAACGACTAGCGGGAGGGCCGAAAGCACAGATACGCAGTATTTT. The V and J genes are TRBV20-1 and TRBJ2-3; the match to TRBD2 covers 14 bases. With V trimmed by 4 bases and J by 0 bases, 18 bases remained unmatched. This CDR3 is built from 21 residues. The germline CDR1 and CDR2 sequences are DFQATT and SNEGSKA (reference sequence).